The 19 T cell receptor beta chains reported below all come from one sample, sequenced in a study of shared clonotypes between healthy human individuals. Clones were sequenced by immunoSEQ multiplex PCR, and TCRdb holds only the in-frame ones, with some missing. Found here are roughly 640,000 clones, almost 97% of them singletons; the top ten hold 0.057%. Specimen: naive CD4+ T cells sorted from blood. Sample subset: CD45RA+ positively selected. These receptor sequences come from a woman in her thirties in good health.

The chain links TRBV10-3 to TRBJ2-7; D gene unclear. Trimming stripped 2 bases from V and 3 bases from J, with 14 bases between. Germline V lookup: CDR1 ENHRY, CDR2 SYGVKD. The CDR3 totals 15 residues. The CDR3 region has the DNA TGTGCCATCAGTGAGATTCGGGTCGACAACTACGAGCAGTACTTC. Amino acids: CAISEIRVDNYEQYF.

This clone was observed a few times. V and J are TRBV7-8 and TRBJ2-7; D is uncertain. V was cut by 2 bases and J by 6 bases, with 14 bases left in between. This CDR3 contains 14 residues. The germline V gene has CDR1 SGHVS and CDR2 FQNEAQ. In DNA form, the CDR3 reads TGTGCCAGCAGCTTAAACCGGTGGAACTTCGAGCAGTACTTC. It yields the protein CASSLNRWNFEQYF.

The V call is TRBV9, the J call TRBJ1-1, with 8 positions matching TRBD1. The CDR3 is 15 residues long. J gave up 7 bases and V 3 bases, and 11 bases lay outside the gene matches. From germline, CDR1 is SGDLS and CDR2 YYNGEE. CDR3 DNA sequence: TGTGCCAGCAGCGCCCGCCCGGACAGGGAGAGTGAAGCTTTCTTT. This encodes CASSARPDRESEAFF.

This clone was counted once. V and J are TRBV6-5 and TRBJ2-1; D may correspond to TRBD1 or TRBD2 (5 bases each). The CDR3 length is 16 residues. CDR1 and CDR2 from the germline V gene are MNHEY and SVGAGI. With 4 bases removed from V and 6 bases from J, the gap between germline ends came to 19 bases. CDR3 coding DNA: TGTGCCAGCAGTTCCCTCGGGGAAAGGGGCCTCAATGAGCAGTTCTTC. Translated: CASSSLGERGLNEQFF.

The J gene is TRBJ2-7, the V gene TRBV10-3; 14 nucleotides line up with TRBD2. CDR1 is ENHRY, CDR2 SYGVKD, per germline. With V trimmed by 0 bases and J by 5 bases, 6 bases remained unmatched. This CDR3 region has 17 residues. The CDR3 loop is CAISESWPTSGGDEQYF. In DNA form, the CDR3 reads TGTGCCATCAGTGAGTCGTGGCCGACTAGCGGGGGGGACGAGCAGTACTTC.

The CDR3 here is CASSGRGSTGELFF. In nucleotides, the CDR3 is TGTGCCAGCAGTGGACGGGGTTCGACCGGGGAGCTGTTTTTT. The V and J genes are TRBV2 and TRBJ2-2; possibly TRBD2 for D (5 bases). V lost 4 bases and J lost 5, with 11 bases in between. Germline loops: CDR1 SNHLY, CDR2 FYNNEI. This CDR3 is built from 14 residues. The full variable domain, with the rest looked up from reference TRBV2 and TRBJ2-2, is EPEVTQTPSHQVTQMGQEVILRCVPISNHLYFYWYRQILGQKVEFLVSFYNNEISEKSEIFDDQFSVERPDGSNFTLKIRSTKLEDSAMYFCASSGRGSTGELFFGEGSRLTVL.

This chain connects TRBV18 to TRBJ2-1; 9 bases map to TRBD2. V shed 5 bases, J shed 1 base, and the junction held 6 bases outside the gene matches. Looked up from germline, CDR1 is KGHSH and CDR2 is LQKENI. There are 16 residues in the CDR3. This CDR3 reads CASSSYSGSSYNEQFF. The CDR3 DNA reads as TGTGCCAGCTCATCCTATAGCGGGAGTTCCTACAATGAGCAGTTCTTC.

This clone has only a few counts. The J gene is TRBJ2-7, the V gene TRBV7-3; the match to TRBD1 covers 8 bases. The CDR3 runs to 15 residues. Germline V gives CDR1 SGHTA, CDR2 FQGTGA. V shed 2 bases, J shed 1 base, and the junction held 4 bases outside the gene matches. Here the CDR3 DNA reads TGTGCCAGCAGCTTATCGGGACAGGTGTCCTACGAGCAGTACTTC. It is translated as CASSLSGQVSYEQYF.

V gene TRBV19 combines with J gene TRBJ1-1, with TRBD1 as a possible D gene (5 bases). Germline assignment: CDR1 LNHDA and CDR2 SQIVND (reference sequence). CDR3 length equals 13 residues. With 0 bases removed from V and 11 bases from J, the gap between germline ends came to 13 bases. This CDR3 is CASSIERGRDAFF. The CDR3, as DNA: TGTGCCAGTAGTATAGAAAGAGGCAGGGACGCTTTCTTT.

V and J are TRBV7-9 and TRBJ1-1, with D uncertain. This CDR3 comprises 14 residues. Germline V gene data show CDR1 as SEHNR and CDR2 as FQNEAQ (reference sequence). V lost 1 base and J lost 8, with 14 bases in between. CDR3 DNA: TGTGCCAGCAGCTTAGTTAGGGTCCAAAAGGAAGCTTTCTTT. Residues: CASSLVRVQKEAFF.

The J gene is TRBJ2-1, the V gene TRBV28; TRBD2 agrees at 12 bases. The CDR3 consists of 17 residues. CDR1 and CDR2 from the germline V gene are MDHEN and SYDVKM. V shed 7 bases and J 4 bases; nucleotides not matched to a gene: 11. The CDR3 DNA reads TGTGCCAGCACCCCACCCCCCGGGACTAGCGGGTACAATGAGCAGTTCTTC. This codes for CASTPPPGTSGYNEQFF.

CDR3 nucleotides: TGCAGCGTTGTGGGGGGGGGCGCCGTCAGAGGGAACACTGAAGCTTTCTTT. This encodes CSVVGGGAVRGNTEAFF. The rearrangement joins TRBV29-1 to TRBJ1-1; a possible D gene is TRBD1 (6 bases). Germline-derived CDR1 and CDR2 are SQVTM and ANQGSEA. The CDR3 is made up of 17 amino acids. The ends were cut back, 4 bases at V and 1 base at J, with 22 bases in the middle.

The rearrangement links TRBV5-1 to TRBJ1-1, with a possible D match to TRBD1 (6 bases). CDR3 length: 15 residues. Trimming removed 5 bases at V and 0 bases at J, with 14 bases between. Germline lookup yields CDR1 SGHRS and CDR2 YFSETQ. The CDR3 is CASSPEGHLNTEAFF. CDR3 DNA sequence: TGCGCCAGCAGTCCGGAGGGACACCTGAACACTGAAGCTTTCTTT.

This clone was observed a single time. The V and J genes are TRBV9 and TRBJ2-1, with 7 bases that match TRBD2. The CDR3 loop spans 15 amino acids. J lost 7 bases, V lost 6 bases, and 13 bases had no gene match. CDR1 and CDR2 (germline): SGDLS, YYNGEE. DNA for the CDR3: TGTGCCAGCACTGCAAGTCCGACTAGCCGAAATGAGCAGTTCTTC. It codes for CASTASPTSRNEQFF.

The chain has TRBV25-1 and TRBJ2-3, with 12 bases fitting TRBD1. Germline V lookup: CDR1 MGHDK, CDR2 SYGVNS. The CDR3 spans 17 residues. After removal of 2 bases from V and 5 bases from J, the junction contained 8 bases not matched to a gene. The CDR3 sequence: CASSETSGTGGVDTQYF. CDR3 nucleotides: TGTGCCAGCAGTGAAACTTCCGGGACAGGGGGCGTAGATACGCAGTATTTT.

This rearrangement joins TRBV18 to TRBJ1-4; D uncertain. V shed 3 bases and J shed 6 bases, with 8 bases lying between them. The CDR3 runs to 13 residues. The germline gives CDR1 KGHSH, CDR2 LQKENI. Here the CDR3 reads CASSPMIDEKLFF. CDR3 bases: TGTGCCAGCTCACCTATGATAGATGAAAAACTGTTTTTT. Full variable domain (rest looked up from reference TRBV18 and TRBJ1-4): NAGVMQNPRHLVRRRGQEARLRCSPMKGHSHVYWYRQLPEEGLKFMVYLQKENIIDESGMPKERFSAEFPKEGPSILRIQQVVRGDSAAYFCASSPMIDEKLFFGSGTQLSVL.

This clone was seen just once. CDR3 sequence: CASMRGDGEEQYF. In DNA, the CDR3 is TGCGCCAGCATGAGAGGGGACGGGGAGGAGCAGTACTTC. This chain connects TRBV10-1 to TRBJ2-7; D may match TRBD1 or TRBD2 (5 bases each). CDR1 and CDR2 from the germline V gene are WNHNN and SYGVQD (reference sequence). The CDR3 contains 13 residues. The V end lost 7 bases, the J end lost 7 bases, and 17 bases lay between the germline ends.

The rearrangement uses TRBV2 and TRBJ1-1; D might be TRBD1 (6 bases). Germline V gene lookup returns CDR1 SNHLY and CDR2 FYNNEI. The V gene lost 2 bases and the J gene lost 5 bases, with 18 bases spanning the gap. The CDR3 loop spans 16 amino acids. The chain's CDR3 is CASSELGGRGSTEAFF. The CDR3 DNA reads as TGTGCCAGCAGTGAACTCGGGGGGCGAGGGAGTACTGAAGCTTTCTTT.

CDR3 in DNA: TGTGCCACCAGCGGCAGGCAACCCTACGAGCAGTACTTC. Its translation: CATSGRQPYEQYF. This chain uses TRBV15 with TRBJ2-7; the D is unclear. The germline V gene encodes CDR1 LNHNV and CDR2 YYDKDF (reference sequence). This CDR3 contains 13 residues. V was trimmed by 5 bases and J by 2 bases, leaving 10 bases between them.